A selection of T cell receptor beta chains follows, all from one sample in a study of T cells after posttransplantation cyclophosphamide. Sequencing was performed with immunoSEQ multiplex PCR; in TCRdb, only in-frame clones are kept and a portion is missing. This sample has 35,000 to 45,000 clones, with just under 80% found just once. Specimen: CD4+ T cells sorted from blood, collected around 2,000 days after a stem cell transplant with posttransplant cyclophosphamide. All receptors come from a female patient between 40 and 55 years old who received an allogeneic stem cell transplant from a related donor, was CMV-positive, and had no GVHD. The graft donor may be the source of some T cells. CDR3s include the opening cysteine and the closing phenylalanine or tryptophan. D genes are given only for firm matches. Size is omitted from some rows. Given values are once, few, many or a class for expanded clones.

v_gene,abundance,len,j_gene,d_gene,CDR3aa,CDR3nt
TRBV12-2,-,18,TRBJ1-1,-,CASRLVPRLHLWNTEAFF,TGTGCAAGTCGCTTAGTCCCGAGACTGCACCTCTGGAACACTGAAGCTTTCTTT
TRBV5-1,-,14,TRBJ2-5,-,CASSLENTQETQYF,TGCGCCAGCAGCTTGGAGAACACCCAAGAGACCCAGTACTTC
TRBV7-3,-,15,TRBJ2-5,-,CASSLTGGGQEAQYF,TGTGCCAGCAGCTTAACTGGGGGGGGACAAGAGGCCCAGTACTTC
TRBV19,medium-sized,13,TRBJ1-1,TRBD1,CASSFGQGAAAFF,TGTGCCAGTAGTTTCGGACAGGGGGCTGCGGCTTTCTTT
TRBV10-3,-,12,TRBJ2-7,TRBD1,CASAGDRYEQYF,TGTGCCTCGGCCGGGGACAGATACGAGCAGTACTTC
TRBV19,-,15,TRBJ1-3,TRBD1,CASNPTGGRGNTIYF,TGTGCCAGTAATCCCACAGGGGGCAGAGGAAACACCATATATTTT
TRBV11-2,-,13,TRBJ2-7,-,CASSLAGTGEQYF,TGTGCCAGCAGCTTAGCAGGGACTGGCGAGCAGTACTTC
TRBV20-1,-,11,TRBJ1-2,-,CSGGEGRGYTF,TGCAGTGGCGGGGAGGGTCGTGGCTACACCTTC
TRBV6-6,few,13,TRBJ1-5,TRBD1,CASSWTGNQPQHF,TGTGCCAGCAGTTGGACAGGGAATCAGCCCCAGCATTTT
TRBV7-2,-,14,TRBJ2-3,-,CASSLDLGRDTQYF,TGTGCCAGCAGCTTAGATTTAGGGAGGGATACGCAGTATTTT
TRBV5-4,-,15,TRBJ2-7,TRBD1,CASSLDPTGVYEQYF,TGTGCCAGCAGTTTGGACCCCACAGGGGTCTACGAGCAGTACTTC
TRBV6-1,-,14,TRBJ1-6,TRBD1,CASSPRQGNSPLHF,TGTGCCAGCAGTCCCAGACAGGGAAATTCACCCCTCCACTTT
TRBV10-3,-,14,TRBJ1-1,-,CAISEDRTNTEAFF,TGTGCCATCAGTGAGGACAGAACGAACACTGAAGCTTTCTTT
TRBV7-3,-,15,TRBJ1-5,-,CASNPIVGGNQPQHF,TGTGCCAGCAACCCCATTGTGGGAGGCAATCAGCCCCAGCATTTT
TRBV7-6,-,13,TRBJ1-2,-,CASSSGQLYGYTF,TGTGCCAGCAGCAGCGGACAGCTCTATGGCTACACCTTC
TRBV28,-,15,TRBJ1-6,-,CASVQAASYNSPLHF,TGTGCCAGCGTACAGGCCGCCTCCTATAATTCACCCCTCCACTTT